Sequencing of this T cell receptor beta chain was carried out in a study of blood T cell repertoires in COVID-19 (dated by TCRdb to the early 2020s). Looking at the study overall: Samples from collaborators originated in the United States, Italy and Spain and spanned both the acute and convalescent phases of COVID-19. The material from the prospective study consisted of cDNA or gDNA derived from T cells, B-cell-depleted T cells, or PBMCs. Subjects who had been exposed to COVID-19, were actively infected with it, or had recovered from it provided the deeply sampled blood TCRbeta repertoires that made up the dataset. The repertoires were released in a freely available public database meant as a resource for research on the immune response to SARS-CoV-2. Samples were obtained from the ongoing ImmuneRACE study (first 160 participants) and from over a thousand subjects provided by 6 global collaborators. A de-identified subject ID, COVID-19 status, age in years and sex were almost always included in the sample metadata. Where available, HLA class I and class II types were taken from metadata supplied by the sample provider and were not determined by assay-based typing.

Each collaborating institution followed its own protocols to collect whole blood in K2EDTA tubes. Collaborator samples were shipped for TCRbeta analysis as frozen whole blood, isolated PBMCs, or DNA extracted from either sample type. Paper-wide results and their limitations: The amount of clinical and demographic metadata varied by source and participant and was provided uncurated.

TCRbeta CDR3 regions were amplified from genomic DNA using the immunoSEQ Assay, a bias-controlled multiplex PCR. The authors processed their data as follows. Within the assay, amplification of reference gene primers was used to estimate how many nucleated cells each sample contained. Sequence reads were collapsed and filtered to measure the absolute abundance of every unique TCRbeta CDR3 rearrangement. For each sample, productive Simpson clonality was calculated by taking the square root of Simpson's diversity index across productive rearrangements. TCRdb took over this immuneACCESS table, retaining in-frame rearrangements with V and J assigned. Such tables are incomplete; in checked studies, under half of the missing clones stem from an unresolved V gene, and the remainder is unexplained. D and trimming were read from the DNA, whereas the V and J calls and clone size are those reported in that table. The sample table shows 150,000 or so clones, and about 79% are seen once. Of the sample, more than 3.5% falls within the top ten clones.

In regard to this clone: The antigen this receptor binds is unknown. Per-nucleotide qualities are absent, and no much larger clonotype sits a single base away.

V and J are truncated by 1 base and 6 bases respectively, leaving an intervening sequence of 6 bases. Reading from cysteine to phenylalanine, the CDR3 counts 13 amino acids. Solely the CDR3 DNA is kept, with 39 bases framed from the first base. CDR1 and CDR2, per the germline V gene, are MGHRA and YSYEKL. The sequenced sample consisted of peripheral blood. This sequence uses TRBV4-1 and TRBJ1-4; no D gene call is confident. The clonotype comes from a woman of 80 years or more with active or convalescent COVID-19. The CDR3 region: CASSQAVYEKLFF. The nucleotide sequence is given as TGCGCCAGCAGCCAAGCCGTGTATGAAAAACTGTTTTTT.